The 27 T cell receptor beta chains reported below all come from one sample, sequenced in a study of graft-versus-host responses after intestinal transplantation. Clones were read by immunoSEQ multiplex PCR, and TCRdb kept only the in-frame ones, dropping some. Of around 21,000 clones listed, around 54% are singletons. Specimen: alloreactive CD4+ T cells from a mixed lymphocyte reaction culture, collected before intestinal transplant. The subset: CFSE-low proliferating T cells sorted from roughly six-day pre-transplant mixed lymphocyte reaction (GvH or HvG direction). The source of these receptors is a human patient who received an intestinal transplant.

This chain connects TRBV4-1 to TRBJ2-7; 9 bases line up with TRBD1. Germline assignment: CDR1 MGHRA and CDR2 YSYEKL. The CDR3 covers 16 residues. Trimming cost V 3 bases and J 6 bases; bases outside gene matches: 12. The CDR3 region is CASSHQLRDRAGEQYF. As DNA, the CDR3 is TGCGCCAGCAGCCATCAACTCCGGGACAGGGCGGGCGAGCAGTACTTC.

CDR3 amino acids: CSVEVRGVGHTEAFF. The DNA for the CDR3 is TGCAGCGTTGAAGTCCGGGGGGTAGGGCACACTGAAGCTTTCTTT. The chain employs TRBV29-1 and TRBJ1-1, with D perhaps matching TRBD1 (5 bases). With 1 base removed from V and 3 bases from J, the gap between germline ends came to 15 bases. The CDR3 is 15 amino acids. Per germline, CDR1 SQVTM and CDR2 ANQGSEA.

The V and J genes are TRBV20-1 and TRBJ2-1; D is undetermined. This CDR3 is built from 11 residues. Trimming took 6 bases from V and 3 from J, leaving 6 bases between them. Germline loops: CDR1 DFQATT, CDR2 SNEGSKA (reference sequence). CDR3 DNA sequence: TGCAGTGCCCCCTACTACAATGAGCAGTTCTTC. Amino acid sequence: CSAPYYNEQFF.

The chain is built from TRBV28 and TRBJ2-7, with D perhaps TRBD2 (5 bases). Per the germline V gene, CDR1 is MDHEN and CDR2 is SYDVKM. The CDR3 is made up of 12 amino acids. Trimming pared 7 bases from V and 3 bases from J, leaving 10 bases between. This CDR3 reads CASKGGYYEQYF. DNA of the CDR3: TGTGCCAGCAAGGGCGGGTACTACGAGCAGTACTTC.

In this sample, this clone turned up a few times. This chain uses TRBV5-1 with TRBJ2-1; 10 bases are shared with TRBD2. This CDR3 has 20 amino acids. Germline assignment: CDR1 SGHRS and CDR2 YFSETQ. V lost 1 base to trimming and J lost 0 bases; unmatched junction nucleotides: 13. For the CDR3, the DNA is TGCGCCAGCAGCTTGAAATGGGCTAGCGGGAGAGGGGGCTCCTACAATGAGCAGTTCTTC. Encoded protein: CASSLKWASGRGGSYNEQFF.

This chain links TRBV11-2 with TRBJ2-4, with 7 positions matching TRBD2. The CDR3 spans 14 residues. J lost 7 bases, V lost 7 bases, and 10 bases had no gene match. Germline lookup yields CDR1 SGHAT and CDR2 FQNNGV. The DNA for the CDR3 is TGTGCCAGCACGCCGGGCGGGAGATGGAACATTCAGTACTTC. Protein sequence: CASTPGGRWNIQYF.

CDR3 residues: CASSLRALEYETQYF. CDR3 nucleotide sequence: TGCGCCAGCAGCTTGAGAGCATTAGAGTATGAGACCCAGTACTTC. This chain links TRBV5-1 with TRBJ2-5; D not resolved. CDR1 and CDR2 (germline): SGHRS, YFSETQ. The CDR3 contains 15 residues. V lost 1 base to trimming and J lost 5 bases, with 15 bases between them.

The V call is TRBV7-2, the J call TRBJ2-2; TRBD2 matches 9 bases. After removal of 8 bases from V and 7 bases from J, the junction contained 5 bases not matched to a gene. The germline V gene has CDR1 SGHTA and CDR2 FQGNSA. CDR3 size: 13 residues. The CDR3 DNA follows: TGTGCCAGCGGGACTAGCCCTAACGGGGAGCTGTTTTTT. Protein: CASGTSPNGELFF.

In DNA, the CDR3 is TGTGCCAGCAGAACAATCGGGAAGCAGTACTTC. Translation gives CASRTIGKQYF. This chain joins TRBV2 and TRBJ2-7; D is perhaps TRBD2 (5 bases). The CDR3 sequence is 11 residues long. CDR1 and CDR2 (germline): SNHLY, FYNNEI. Deletions cut 6 bases from V and 8 bases from J, with 11 bases between. The whole variable domain, remainder taken from reference TRBV2 and TRBJ2-7, is EPEVTQTPSHQVTQMGQEVILRCVPISNHLYFYWYRQILGQKVEFLVSFYNNEISEKSEIFDDQFSVERPDGSNFTLKIRSTKLEDSAMYFCASRTIGKQYFGPGTRLTVT.

V and J are TRBV6-1 and TRBJ2-7; D gene uncertain. The length of the CDR3 is 12 residues. Germline CDR1 and CDR2: MNHNS and SASEGT. The V end was cut by 6 bases, the J end by 2 bases, with 8 bases between. CDR3 coding DNA: TGTGCCAGCAGAAACTTCACCTACGAGCAGTACTTC. It codes for CASRNFTYEQYF.

This sequence joins TRBV4-3 and TRBJ1-5; TRBD1 matches at 7 bases. V shed 0 bases and J 5 bases; nucleotides not matched to a gene: 13. The CDR3 spans 18 residues. Germline V gene lookup returns CDR1 LGHNA and CDR2 YSLEER. As DNA, the CDR3 is TGCGCCAGCAGCCAAGATCTCGGCAGGGGGTGGATCGATCAGCCCCAGCATTTT. Its protein product is CASSQDLGRGWIDQPQHF.

This sequence joins TRBV5-1 and TRBJ1-2, with 7 nucleotides matching TRBD1. The germline V gene encodes CDR1 SGHRS and CDR2 YFSETQ. The J segment lost 2 bases and the V segment lost 5 bases, leaving 12 bases of the junction unmatched. The CDR3 is 16 residues long. The CDR3 spells CASSSFPGTVNYGYTF. The CDR3, as DNA: TGCGCCAGCAGTTCTTTCCCCGGGACAGTAAACTATGGCTACACCTTC.

The chain is built from TRBV7-2 and TRBJ1-2, with a possible D match to TRBD1 (5 bases). The V gene lost 5 bases and the J gene lost 3 bases, with 16 bases spanning the gap. Germline values: CDR1 SGHTA, CDR2 FQGNSA. The CDR3 runs to 15 residues. CDR3 bases: TGTGCCAGCAGCCCGGGGGGGGGAGTGGACTATGGCTACACCTTC. Translating gives CASSPGGGVDYGYTF.

The J gene is TRBJ2-7, the V gene TRBV7-9; D is unclear. Germline V gene sequence: CDR1 SEHNR, CDR2 FQNEAQ (reference sequence). Trimming cost V 3 bases and J 3 bases, with 21 bases left between them. This CDR3 is 17 amino acids long. CDR3 loop: CASSFEVLRDFSYEQYF. CDR3 DNA sequence: TGTGCCAGCAGCTTTGAGGTTCTGCGCGACTTCAGCTACGAGCAGTACTTC.

This clone was seen more than once but under ten times. V gene TRBV29-1 combines with J gene TRBJ2-1, with 11 bases fitting TRBD1. This CDR3 spans 13 amino acids. The ends lost 6 bases at V and 9 bases at J; junction bases unmatched: 7. CDR1 is SQVTM and CDR2 is ANQGSEA in the germline V gene. The CDR3 DNA follows: TGCAGCGTCGGACAGGGGGCTAGGGTTGAGCAGTTCTTC. This encodes CSVGQGARVEQFF.

This chain connects TRBV10-3 to TRBJ2-7; 10 bases fit TRBD2. CDR3 size: 14 residues. J was trimmed by 4 bases and V by 7 bases; bases with no gene match: 7. Germline CDR1 ENHRY, CDR2 SYGVKD. The CDR3 loop is CAITSGLAEYEQYF. CDR3 sequence (DNA): TGTGCCATCACCTCCGGACTAGCGGAATACGAGCAGTACTTC.

The chain links TRBV14 to TRBJ2-7, with 12 bases identical to TRBD2. Trimming at V came to 4 bases and at J to 6 bases, leaving 1 base not matched to a gene. Per germline, CDR1 SGHDN and CDR2 FVKESK. The CDR3 is 13 amino acids. CDR3 in DNA: TGTGCCAGCAGCCTGACTAGCGGGAGCGAGCAGTACTTC. Residues: CASSLTSGSEQYF.

The genes are TRBV10-2 and TRBJ2-1; TRBD2 might be the D (7 bases). Trimming took off 6 bases at V and 6 bases at J, with 18 bases between the two ends. The CDR3 runs to 15 residues. Germline values: CDR1 WSHSY, CDR2 SAAADI. The CDR3 loop is CASRWLEGGINEQFF. As DNA, the CDR3 is TGCGCCAGCAGGTGGTTGGAGGGGGGGATCAATGAGCAGTTCTTC.

This chain links TRBV21-1 with TRBJ2-1; the D call in the table, TRBD2, was not verified against the DNA. TRBV21-1 is shown as a pseudogene. The length of the CDR3 is 13 residues. DNA of the CDR3: TGTGCCAGCAGCAAACGCGGGAACAATGAGCAGTTCTTC. Translating gives CASSKRGNNEQFF.

In its sample, this clone was seen a few times. The J gene is TRBJ2-7, the V gene TRBV2; 11 nucleotides align to TRBD2. The CDR3 extends over 16 amino acids. The ends lost 6 bases at V and 3 bases at J; junction bases unmatched: 10. Germline V gives CDR1 SNHLY, CDR2 FYNNEI. The CDR3: CASRKLAGGLFYEQYF. The CDR3 DNA sequence: TGTGCCAGCAGAAAGCTAGCGGGGGGCCTTTTCTACGAGCAGTACTTC.

Regarding this clone: One junction end disagrees with the germline gene, perhaps due to a read error. This specimen includes other DNA sequences encoding the same CDR3. CDR3 coding DNA: TGCGCCAGCAGCTGGTGGGACAGGGGTCCTGACGAGCAGTACTTT. Translating gives CASSWWDRGPDEQYF. The genes are TRBV5-1 and TRBJ2-7; 10 bases are shared with TRBD1. The germline CDR1 and CDR2 sequences are SGHRS and YFSETQ. This CDR3 spans 15 amino acids.

The CDR3 protein is CASSSGTEIKPQHF. The CDR3 DNA follows: TGCGCCAGCAGCTCCGGGACAGAGATTAAGCCCCAGCATTTT. The rearrangement joins TRBV5-1 to TRBJ1-5; TRBD1 matches at 7 bases. The germline V gene encodes CDR1 SGHRS and CDR2 YFSETQ. The V gene end was trimmed by 3 bases and the J gene end by 8 bases; junction bases not matched to a gene: 8. This CDR3 is built from 14 residues.

The CDR3 region is CASSLYAGGSSTDTQYF. The DNA for the CDR3 is TGTGCCAGCAGCTTATACGCGGGAGGCTCTAGCACAGATACGCAGTATTTT. J is TRBJ2-3 and V is TRBV11-1; 8 bases align to TRBD2. With V trimmed by 2 bases and J by 0 bases, 7 bases remained unmatched. The germline V gene encodes CDR1 SGHAT and CDR2 FQDESV (reference sequence). The CDR3 covers 17 residues.

This rearrangement joins TRBV9 to TRBJ1-2; TRBD1 matches 9 bases. The CDR3 runs 13 residues. V was clipped by 2 bases and J by 5 bases; unmatched bases: 1. Per germline, CDR1 SGDLS and CDR2 YYNGEE. This chain's CDR3 is CASSVDRGYGYTF. In DNA form, the CDR3 reads TGTGCCAGCAGCGTCGACAGGGGGTATGGCTACACCTTC.

This rearrangement joins TRBV11-2 to TRBJ2-5; TRBD1 might be the D (6 bases). CDR3 length: 13 amino acids. V was trimmed by 5 bases and J by 5 bases, leaving 12 bases between them. Germline CDR1 SGHAT, CDR2 FQNNGV. The CDR3 nucleotides are TGTGCCAGCAGCCACAGGGTTGTGGAGACCCAGTACTTC. Its translation: CASSHRVVETQYF.

On this clone itself: One junction end does not reproduce the germline sequence, and a read error may be involved. This chain connects TRBV4-1 to TRBJ2-1; possible D gene TRBD2, 5 bases. In germline, CDR1 is MGHRA, CDR2 YSYEKL. This CDR3 spans 19 amino acids. CDR3 DNA: TGCGCCAGCAGCCAAGATGGGATCTTAGGACTTAGCTCCTACAATGAGCAGCTCTTC. Translated: CASSQDGILGLSSYNEQLF.

The chain combines TRBV7-9 with TRBJ2-7; tentative D call: TRBD1 (7 bases). The CDR3 has 16 residues. Germline V lookup: CDR1 SEHNR, CDR2 FQNEAQ (reference sequence). V lost 0 bases to trimming and J lost 3 bases, with 15 bases between them. In DNA, the CDR3 is TGTGCCAGCAGCTTAGCCAGGGGGGCGTCGAACTACGAGCAGTACTTC. This encodes CASSLARGASNYEQYF.